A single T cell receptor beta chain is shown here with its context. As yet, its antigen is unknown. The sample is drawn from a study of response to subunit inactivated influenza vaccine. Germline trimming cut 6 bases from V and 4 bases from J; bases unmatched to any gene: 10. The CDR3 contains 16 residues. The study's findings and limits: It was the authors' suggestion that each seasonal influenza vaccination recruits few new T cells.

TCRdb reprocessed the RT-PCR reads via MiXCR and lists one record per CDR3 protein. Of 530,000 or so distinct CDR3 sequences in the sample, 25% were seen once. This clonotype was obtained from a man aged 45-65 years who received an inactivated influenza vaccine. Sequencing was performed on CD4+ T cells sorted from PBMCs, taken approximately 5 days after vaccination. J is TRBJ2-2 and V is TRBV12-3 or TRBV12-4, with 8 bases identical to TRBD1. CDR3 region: CASREGQGFRTGELFF. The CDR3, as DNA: TGTGCCAGCAGGGAAGGACAGGGCTTCCGCACCGGGGAGCTGTTTTTT.